The source of this T cell receptor (beta chain) is a study of blood T cell repertoires in COVID-19. The CDR3 covers 17 residues. Looked up from germline, CDR1 is LGHNA and CDR2 is YNFKEQ. Unmatched junction bases numbered 10, after V lost 1 base and J lost 5 bases. Assay: immunoSEQ multiplex PCR; the TCRdb copy retains only in-frame clones and omits some. The sample has around 50,000 clones, under 95% seen once. The J gene is TRBJ1-5, the V gene TRBV4-2; 8 bases are shared with TRBD1. The sequence came from an older man with active COVID-19. The sample consisted of peripheral blood. CDR3 DNA sequence: TGTGCCAGCAGCCAAGTACAAAACAGGGGGAGGGATCAGCCCCAGCATTTT. Translated: CASSQVQNRGRDQPQHF.